The present entry profiles one T cell receptor beta chain with its context. The data stem from a study of blood T cell repertoires in COVID-19. Study-level background: Samples representing acute and convalescent COVID-19 were sourced from the United States, Italy and Spain. T cells, B-cell-depleted T cells, or PBMCs provided the cDNA or gDNA that served as material.

As handled by the study authors: Estimation of nucleated cell counts relied on the amplification of reference gene primers. TCRdb keeps only in-frame clones here, not all; method: immunoSEQ multiplex PCR. V and J calls and clone size are copied from that table; D and trimming were computed from the DNA. The table shows 180,000 or so clones, with roughly 89% occurring only once. This CDR3 spans 15 amino acids. Trimming left V 4 bases short and J 2 bases short, with 11 bases between. CDR1 and CDR2 from the germline V gene are KGHDR and SFDVKD. The receptor was derived from a man over 45 with acute or convalescent COVID-19. What was sequenced was peripheral blood. The genes are TRBV24-1 and TRBJ2-1; D remains unclear. The CDR3 reads CATSESGLAYNEQFF. The CDR3 region has the DNA TGTGCCACCAGTGAGTCCGGGTTAGCCTACAATGAGCAGTTCTTC.